The present T cell receptor beta chain was sequenced within a study of shared clonotypes between healthy human individuals. Study-level points and caveats: Generation probabilities of non-shared clonotypes were lower (relative to those shared by all four donors).

The count of this clone is one. Its antigen is undetermined. Repertoires were generated with immunoSEQ multiplex PCR, while TCRdb's copy carries only in-frame clones and drops some. The sample has 2 million to 3 million clones, 90% to 95% seen once. The V gene's germline CDR1 is LNHDA and CDR2 SQIVND (reference sequence). V lost 10 bases and J 2 bases, leaving 17 bases between the germline ends. The CDR3 totals 15 residues. The clonotype comes from a man aged 18 to 29 in good health. The chain links TRBV19 to TRBJ2-2, with D hard to call. Sample: naive CD4+ T cells sorted from blood. The subset denotes: CD45RA+ positively selected. CDR3 protein: CATSILGDNTGELFF. CDR3 sequence (DNA): TGTGCCACCAGCATTCTCGGAGACAACACCGGGGAGCTGTTTTTT.